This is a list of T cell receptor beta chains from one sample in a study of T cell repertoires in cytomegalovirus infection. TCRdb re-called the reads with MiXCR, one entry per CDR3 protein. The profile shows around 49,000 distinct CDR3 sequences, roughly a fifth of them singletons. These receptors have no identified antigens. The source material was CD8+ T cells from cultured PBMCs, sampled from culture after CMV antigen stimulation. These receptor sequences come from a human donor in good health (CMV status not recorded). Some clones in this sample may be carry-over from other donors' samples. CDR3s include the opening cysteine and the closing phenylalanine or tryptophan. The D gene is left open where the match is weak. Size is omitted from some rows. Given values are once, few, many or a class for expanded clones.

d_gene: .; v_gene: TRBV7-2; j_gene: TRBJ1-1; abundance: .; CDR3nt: TGTGCCAGCAGCATACGACCCTTGGCCACTGAAGCTTTCTTT; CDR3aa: CASSIRPLATEAFF
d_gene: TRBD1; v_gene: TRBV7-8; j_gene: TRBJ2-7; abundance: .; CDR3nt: TGTGCCAGCAGCTTAGGCGCGGACAGGGTGGCCGAGCAGTACTTC; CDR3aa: CASSLGADRVAEQYF
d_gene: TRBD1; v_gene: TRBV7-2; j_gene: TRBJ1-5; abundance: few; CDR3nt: TGTGCCAGCAGCCCGCAGGGGGGGTCGGGGCCCCAGCATTTT; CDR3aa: CASSPQGGSGPQHF
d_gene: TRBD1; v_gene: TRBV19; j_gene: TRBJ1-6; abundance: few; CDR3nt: TGTGCCAGTAGTATATCAGGGGGTGATTCACCCCTCCACTTT; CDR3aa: CASSISGGDSPLHF
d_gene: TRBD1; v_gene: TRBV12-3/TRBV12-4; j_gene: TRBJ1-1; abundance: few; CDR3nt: TGTGCCAGCAGTTCCGGGACAGGGGTTGAAGCTTTCTTT; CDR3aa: CASSSGTGVEAFF
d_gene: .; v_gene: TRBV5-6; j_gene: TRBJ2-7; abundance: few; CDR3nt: TGTGCCAGCAGCATAAGTGGGGGGATATACGAGCAGTACTTC; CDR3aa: CASSISGGIYEQYF
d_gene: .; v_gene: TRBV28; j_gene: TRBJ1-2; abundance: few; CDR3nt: TGTGCCAGCAGACCCCATTCCAGGATACTTAACTATGGCTACACCTTC; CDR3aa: CASRPHSRILNYGYTF
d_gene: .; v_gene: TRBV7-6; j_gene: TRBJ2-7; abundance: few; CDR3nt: TGTGCCAGCAGCTCAGGGGTAAGCTCCTACGAGCAGTACTTC; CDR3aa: CASSSGVSSYEQYF
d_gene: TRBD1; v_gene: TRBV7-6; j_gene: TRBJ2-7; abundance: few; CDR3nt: TGTGCCAGCAGCTTATCCCAGGGGGCAAAGTACGAGCAGTACTTC; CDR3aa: CASSLSQGAKYEQYF
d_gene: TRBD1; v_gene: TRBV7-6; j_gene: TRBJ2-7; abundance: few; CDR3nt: TGTGCCAGCAGCCCCGGACAGGGGGCCGTATACGAGCAGTACTTC; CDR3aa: CASSPGQGAVYEQYF
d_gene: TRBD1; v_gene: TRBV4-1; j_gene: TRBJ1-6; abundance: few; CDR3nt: TGCGCCAGCAGCCCGACAGGGGATCCCTATAATTCACCCCTCCACTTT; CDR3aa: CASSPTGDPYNSPLHF
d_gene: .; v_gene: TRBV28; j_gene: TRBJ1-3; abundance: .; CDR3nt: TGTGCCAGCAGTTTATTGGGGGGGGCGAGTGGAAACACCATATATTTT; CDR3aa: CASSLLGGASGNTIYF
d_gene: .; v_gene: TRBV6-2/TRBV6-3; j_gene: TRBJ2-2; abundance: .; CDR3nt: TGTGCCAGCAGTTACTCCGCGGGGAACGGGGAGCTGTTTTTT; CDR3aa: CASSYSAGNGELFF
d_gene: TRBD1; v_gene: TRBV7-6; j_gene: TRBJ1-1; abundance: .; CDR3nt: TGTGCCAGCAGCTTAGGGCAGGGGGGGGCTGAAGCTTTCTTT; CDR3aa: CASSLGQGGAEAFF
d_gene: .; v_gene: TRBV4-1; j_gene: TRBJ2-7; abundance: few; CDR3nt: TGCGCCAGCAGCCAAGAGGGCAGAATCGCCTACGAGCAGTACTTC; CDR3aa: CASSQEGRIAYEQYF
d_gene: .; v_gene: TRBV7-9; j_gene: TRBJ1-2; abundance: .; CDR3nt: TGTGCCAGCAGCTCACAGGGCTATGGCTACACCTTC; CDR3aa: CASSSQGYGYTF
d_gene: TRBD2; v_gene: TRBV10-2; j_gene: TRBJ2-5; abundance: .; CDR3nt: TGCGCCATCCCCACCCTAGCGGGAGGGCCCGAGACCCAGTACTTC; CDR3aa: CAIPTLAGGPETQYF
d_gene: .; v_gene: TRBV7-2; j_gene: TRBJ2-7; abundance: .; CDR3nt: TGTGCCAGCAGCGCGGGACGTGCGGGGTACGAGCAGTACTTC; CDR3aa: CASSAGRAGYEQYF
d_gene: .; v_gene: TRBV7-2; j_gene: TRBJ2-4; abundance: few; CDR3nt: TGTGCCAGCAGCTCCCCTGGGCCGGGGTCAAACATTCAGTACTTC; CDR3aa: CASSSPGPGSNIQYF
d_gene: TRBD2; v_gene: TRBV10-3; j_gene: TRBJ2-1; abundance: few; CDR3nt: TGTGCCATCCGGGGGGAAAGGGGCTATGAGCAGTTCTTC; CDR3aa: CAIRGERGYEQFF
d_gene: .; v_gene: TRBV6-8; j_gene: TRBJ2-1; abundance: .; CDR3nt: TGTGCCAGCAGCCGGGGTGGCCCGAGCTCCTACAATGAGCAGTTCTTC; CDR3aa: CASSRGGPSSYNEQFF
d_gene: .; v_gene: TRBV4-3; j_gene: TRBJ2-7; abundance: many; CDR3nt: TGCGCCAGCAGCCAAAACGAGGGCTACGAGCAGTACTTC; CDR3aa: CASSQNEGYEQYF
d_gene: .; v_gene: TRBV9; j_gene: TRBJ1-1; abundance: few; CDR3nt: TGTGCCAGCAGCGTGGGCAGAACCGACCCCACTGAAGCTTTCTTT; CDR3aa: CASSVGRTDPTEAFF
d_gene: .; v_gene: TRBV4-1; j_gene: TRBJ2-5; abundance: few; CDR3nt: TGCGCCAGCAGCCCGGCGGGTGAAGAGACCCAGTACTTC; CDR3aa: CASSPAGEETQYF
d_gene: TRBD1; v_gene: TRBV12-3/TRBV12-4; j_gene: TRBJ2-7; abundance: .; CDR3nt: TGTGCCAGCAGTCCGAGACAGGGTGGCTACGAGCAGTACTTC; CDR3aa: CASSPRQGGYEQYF
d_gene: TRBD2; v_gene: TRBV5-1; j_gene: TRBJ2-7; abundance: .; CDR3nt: TGCGCCAGCAGCTCGGAGGGCAGCGGGGGCTACGAGCAGTACTTC; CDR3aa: CASSSEGSGGYEQYF
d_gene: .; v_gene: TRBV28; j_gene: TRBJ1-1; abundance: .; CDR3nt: TGTGCCAGCAGTCAGCCGCTGAACACTGAAGCTTTCTTT; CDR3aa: CASSQPLNTEAFF